The sequence of this T cell receptor (beta chain) was determined in a study of kidney transplant recipient with SARS-CoV-2 infection. Each CDR3 protein is one row after TCRdb ran MiXCR on the reads. The data contain some 220,000 distinct CDR3 sequences, about 28% of them singletons. There are a few counts of this clonotype. Trimming took off 7 bases at V and 4 bases at J, with 23 bases between the two ends. The CDR3 consists of 16 residues. Germline V lookup: CDR1 SGHNT, CDR2 YYREEE (reference sequence). The rearrangement joins TRBV5-4 to TRBJ1-2; D gene unclear. The material was a blood sample, obtained at baseline and on roughly day 110 from a kidney transplant recipient. The TCR comes from a male patient between 25 and 39 years old who had COVID-19 and was a kidney transplant recipient. Some T cells may arise from the graft donor. DNA of the CDR3: TGTGCCAGCGCGCATCGCGTACCAGGAAAGACCTATGGCTACACCTTC. Residues: CASAHRVPGKTYGYTF.